This T cell receptor (beta chain) was sequenced for a study of tumor-infiltrating lymphocytes in primary liver carcinoma. About the study: The tumors ranged from about 4.2 to 10 cm across and fell within stage T1-T3 N0M0.

Extraction also yielded germline DNA, while blood RNA was obtained from unsorted whole blood. Patients carried chronic HBV infection without prior treatment. Worth noting for this clonotype: No antigen is known for it.

A primer in the constant region served to generate TCR beta cDNA from 500 ng of total RNA. Generation of the TCR beta libraries relied on three nested multiplex PCR rounds using slightly modified ARM-PCR. TRBV1-TRBV30 forward primers and a C-beta reverse primer were used in the first two PCR rounds, which each ran for 9 to 10 cycles. TCRdb reanalysed the multiplex PCR reads using MiXCR and keeps one entry per CDR3 protein. The table shows hundreds of thousands of distinct CDR3 sequences, with roughly two thirds occurring only once. Study outcomes and limitations: Tumors had a significantly higher top-250-clone fraction than blood (p = 0.039).

Germline V gene data show CDR1 as MNHNS and CDR2 as SASEGT. There are 16 residues in the CDR3. V was cut by 0 bases and J by 2 bases, with 11 bases left in between. The specimen was peripheral blood. The chain combines TRBV6-1 with TRBJ1-3; D not certain. This TCR came from a man in his forties with primary liver carcinoma and hepatitis B virus infection. Here the CDR3 reads CASSEAFGYPGNTIYF. DNA of the CDR3: TGTGCCAGCAGTGAAGCGTTTGGTTATCCTGGAAACACCATATATTTT.